A single sample gave rise to the 31 T cell receptor beta chains below, sequenced in a study of blood T cell repertoires in COVID-19. Clones were sequenced by immunoSEQ multiplex PCR, and TCRdb holds only the in-frame ones, with some missing. The sample contains approximately 120,000 clones, 83% of which appear only once. Source material: PBMCs or T cells enriched from blood (not recorded which). Source of these receptors: a man aged 25 to 40 who had recovered from COVID-19.

The chain combines TRBV2 with TRBJ1-2, with 7 bases identical to TRBD1. Germline V lookup: CDR1 SNHLY, CDR2 FYNNEI. This CDR3 is 14 amino acids long. Trimming took 6 bases from V and 7 from J; bases not matched to a gene: 11. CDR3 region: CASREDRSRAGYTF. The CDR3 DNA follows: TGTGCCAGCAGGGAGGACAGGTCTAGGGCTGGCTACACCTTC.

In its sample, this clone was seen many times. The J gene is TRBJ2-5, the V gene TRBV6-5; the D gene is possibly TRBD2 (6 bases). The CDR3 spans 15 residues. Trimming left V 8 bases short and J 0 bases short, with 16 bases between. CDR1 and CDR2 (germline): MNHEY, SVGAGI. CDR3 region: CASGRGTGDQETQYF. The CDR3 DNA reads as TGTGCCAGCGGCCGGGGGACGGGAGACCAAGAGACCCAGTACTTC.

The V call is TRBV6-5, the J call TRBJ2-5; 9 bases match TRBD1. CDR3 length equals 15 residues. J was trimmed by 3 bases and V by 4 bases; bases with no gene match: 6. Germline V CDR1 and CDR2: MNHEY, SVGAGI. The CDR3: CASSSWTGVKETQYF. The DNA of the CDR3 is TGTGCCAGCAGTTCATGGACAGGGGTGAAAGAGACCCAGTACTTC.

The chain combines TRBV11-3 with TRBJ2-5; 12 bases are shared with TRBD2. V lost 1 base and J lost 3; bases outside the gene matches: 0. The CDR3 covers 15 residues. Germline loops: CDR1 SGHNT, CDR2 YENEEA. CDR3 region: CASSLGLAGEETQYF. The CDR3, as DNA: TGTGCCAGCAGCTTAGGACTAGCGGGGGAAGAGACCCAGTACTTC.

This rearrangement joins TRBV7-3 to TRBJ2-6; TRBD1 matches at 10 bases. The CDR3 runs 19 residues. The trim removed 4 bases at V and 0 bases at J, leaving 9 bases unmatched. Germline V CDR1 and CDR2: SGHTA, FQGTGA. CDR3 sequence reads: CASSSPDRGTFSGANVLTF. The CDR3 DNA reads as TGTGCCAGCAGCTCACCGGACAGGGGGACTTTCTCTGGGGCCAACGTCCTGACTTTC. Variable domain in full (rest from reference TRBV7-3 and TRBJ2-6): GAGVSQTPSNKVTEKGKYVELRCDPISGHTALYWYRQSLGQGPEFLIYFQGTGAADDSGLPNDRFFAVRPEGSVSTLKIQRTERGDSAVYLCASSSPDRGTFSGANVLTFGAGSRLTVL.

The chain joins TRBV19 to TRBJ1-5, with D maybe TRBD1 (6 bases). This CDR3 has 15 amino acids. Trimming removed 3 bases at V and 2 bases at J, with 11 bases between. Per the germline V gene, CDR1 is LNHDA and CDR2 is SQIVND (reference sequence). For the CDR3, the DNA is TGTGCCAGTAGTATGGTCTCAGGGGGCAATCAGCCCCAGCATTTT. Translated: CASSMVSGGNQPQHF.

The V call is TRBV9, the J call TRBJ2-7; TRBD2 matches 7 bases. The CDR3 is 15 amino acids. Per germline, CDR1 SGDLS and CDR2 YYNGEE. The ends lost 4 bases at V and 6 bases at J; junction bases unmatched: 13. The CDR3 sequence: CASSLTGGSLSEQYF. The CDR3 bases are TGTGCCAGCAGCTTGACGGGGGGTTCGTTAAGCGAGCAGTACTTC.

V is TRBV9 and J is TRBJ1-1, with a possible D match to TRBD1 (5 bases). V gave up 2 bases and J gave up 1 base, with 12 bases separating them. Germline V CDR1 and CDR2: SGDLS, YYNGEE. This CDR3 has 15 residues. CDR3 loop: CASSVDSRSNTEAFF. In nucleotides, the CDR3 is TGTGCCAGCAGCGTCGACAGCCGGTCGAACACTGAAGCTTTCTTT.

CDR3 residues: CASSRGQYTDTQYF. The CDR3 DNA sequence: TGTGCCAGCAGTCGAGGGCAGTACACAGATACGCAGTATTTT. The gene calls are TRBV6-5 and TRBJ2-3; possibly TRBD2 for D (5 bases). Germline CDR1 MNHEY, CDR2 SVGAGI. The CDR3 is 14 residues long. Deletions cut 5 bases from V and 2 bases from J, with 11 bases between.

This clone was seen more than once but under ten times. This chain joins TRBV4-2 and TRBJ2-7, with D possibly TRBD2 on 6 matching bases. The CDR3 is 16 amino acids. Trimming cost V 0 bases and J 2 bases, with 14 bases left between them. Germline values: CDR1 LGHNA, CDR2 YNFKEQ. CDR3 sequence (DNA): TGTGCCAGCAGCCAAGATCGGGGGTCCACTACCTACGAGCAGTACTTC. Translated: CASSQDRGSTTYEQYF.

This sequence joins TRBV7-9 and TRBJ2-7; TRBD2 matches at 8 bases. V gave up 5 bases and J gave up 5 bases; unmatched junction bases: 11. This CDR3 spans 15 amino acids. Germline loops: CDR1 SEHNR, CDR2 FQNEAQ (reference sequence). CDR3 residues: CASSPRGGIPDEQYF. The CDR3 DNA sequence: TGTGCCAGCAGCCCTCGCGGGGGGATTCCGGACGAGCAGTACTTC.

The rearrangement uses TRBV11-2 and TRBJ1-1; D ambiguous. V lost 6 bases to trimming and J lost 2 bases, with 10 bases between them. Germline CDR1 is SGHAT and CDR2 is FQNNGV. The length of the CDR3 is 13 residues. The CDR3 DNA reads as TGTGCCAGCAGTGCCAGCGTAAACACTGAAGCTTTCTTT. It translates to CASSASVNTEAFF. Using reference TRBV11-2 and TRBJ1-1 for the parts outside the CDR3, the full variable domain is EAGVAQSPRYKIIEKRQSVAFWCNPISGHATLYWYQQILGQGPKLLIQFQNNGVVDDSQLPKDRFSAERLKGVDSTLKIQPAKLEDSAVYLCASSASVNTEAFFGQGTRLTVV.

The chain recombines TRBV5-5 with TRBJ2-7; no clear D gene. Germline V gene sequence: CDR1 SGHKS, CDR2 YYEKEE (reference sequence). The CDR3 is 13 residues long. V lost 0 bases to trimming and J lost 3 bases, with 7 bases between them. CDR3 in amino acids: CASSLVVDYEQYF. The DNA of the CDR3 is TGTGCCAGCAGCTTGGTTGTAGACTACGAGCAGTACTTC.

The rearrangement links TRBV2 to TRBJ2-2; 10 positions agree with TRBD2. Per the germline V gene, CDR1 is SNHLY and CDR2 is FYNNEI. CDR3 length equals 16 residues. J gave up 0 bases and V 4 bases, and 2 bases lay outside the gene matches. CDR3 nucleotides: TGTGCCAGCAGTGTAGCGGGGGGATCGAACACCGGGGAGCTGTTTTTT. Its protein product is CASSVAGGSNTGELFF.

The rearrangement joins TRBV5-1 to TRBJ2-4; TRBD2 agrees at 8 bases. The CDR3 is made up of 14 amino acids. The V gene end was trimmed by 4 bases and the J gene end by 7 bases; junction bases not matched to a gene: 7. Germline V gene lookup returns CDR1 SGHRS and CDR2 YFSETQ. The CDR3 nucleotides are TGCGCCAGCAGCGTGGCGTCGGGGGGGAACATTCAGTACTTC. The encoded protein is CASSVASGGNIQYF.

The chain couples TRBV5-4 to TRBJ1-2, with TRBD1 matching 7 bases. Germline CDR1 SGHNT, CDR2 YYREEE (reference sequence). J was trimmed by 3 bases and V by 2 bases; bases with no gene match: 4. The CDR3 runs to 14 residues. CDR3 residues: CASSFPDRDYGYTF. The DNA of the CDR3 is TGTGCCAGCAGCTTCCCTGACAGGGACTATGGCTACACCTTC.

The chain combines TRBV5-1 with TRBJ2-1; TRBD2 might be the D (5 bases). The V gene lost 2 bases and the J gene lost 7 bases, with 10 bases spanning the gap. The CDR3 contains 13 residues. In germline, CDR1 is SGHRS, CDR2 YFSETQ. CDR3 DNA sequence: TGCGCCAGCAGCTTTAAGCGAGGGAATGAGCAGTTCTTC. Amino acids: CASSFKRGNEQFF.

The chain employs TRBV12-3 or TRBV12-4 and TRBJ2-1, with D possibly TRBD2 on 5 matching bases. The CDR3 spans 13 residues. The germline V and J ends were trimmed by 7 bases and 4 bases, with 11 bases remaining between them. The CDR3 reads CASTLREYNEQFF. The CDR3 DNA sequence: TGTGCCAGCACCTTAAGGGAGTACAATGAGCAGTTCTTC.

This sequence joins TRBV20-1 and TRBJ2-4; no reliable D call. Germline-derived CDR1 and CDR2 are DFQATT and SNEGSKA (reference sequence). Between the trimmed V and J ends, which lost 3 bases and 8 bases, there was a span of 17 bases. This CDR3 spans 14 amino acids. CDR3 sequence: CSASGPQKADIQYF. The CDR3 region has the DNA TGCAGTGCTAGTGGCCCCCAAAAGGCGGACATTCAGTACTTC.

This clone was seen just once. The J gene is TRBJ2-5, the V gene TRBV27; D is ambiguous. CDR3 length: 15 residues. Germline V gene data show CDR1 as MNHEY and CDR2 as SMNVEV (reference sequence). Between the trimmed V and J ends, which lost 0 bases and 2 bases, there was a span of 10 bases. The CDR3 sequence is CASSLSRTSQETQYF. The DNA of the CDR3 is TGTGCCAGCAGTTTATCGCGCACTTCGCAAGAGACCCAGTACTTC.

The genes are TRBV5-4 and TRBJ2-2; D is perhaps TRBD1 (5 bases). The CDR3 sequence is 14 residues long. Trimming stripped 3 bases from V and 3 bases from J, with 9 bases between. Germline CDR1 is SGHNT and CDR2 is YYREEE (reference sequence). The CDR3 sequence is CASSSTVYTGELFF. Written as DNA, the CDR3 is TGTGCCAGCAGCTCGACAGTATACACCGGGGAGCTGTTTTTT.

This rearrangement joins TRBV5-1 to TRBJ2-5, with TRBD2 matching 11 bases. This CDR3 region has 15 residues. Germline CDR1 SGHRS, CDR2 YFSETQ. J lost 7 bases, V lost 4 bases, and 9 bases had no gene match. CDR3 sequence: CASSELAGVSATQYF. CDR3 DNA: TGCGCCAGCAGCGAACTAGCGGGAGTGTCTGCGACCCAGTACTTC.

This clone has a handful of counts. The chain links TRBV27 to TRBJ1-4; D might be TRBD1 (5 bases). The germline CDR1 and CDR2 sequences are MNHEY and SMNVEV (reference sequence). Trimming pared 7 bases from V and 7 bases from J, leaving 10 bases between. This CDR3 spans 12 amino acids. The CDR3 reads CASKSGGEKLFF. CDR3 bases: TGTGCCAGCAAAAGCGGGGGTGAAAAACTGTTTTTT.

The V call is TRBV9, the J call TRBJ2-7, with TRBD2 identical over 9 bases. Germline trimming cut 0 bases from V and 6 bases from J; bases unmatched to any gene: 4. Looked up from germline, CDR1 is SGDLS and CDR2 is YYNGEE. This CDR3 is 14 amino acids long. The CDR3 DNA reads as TGTGCCAGCAGCGTAGTAGGAGCGGGAGGCGAGCAGTACTTC. It yields the protein CASSVVGAGGEQYF. Looking up the rest from reference TRBV9 and TRBJ2-7 gives the full variable domain: DSGVTQTPKHLITATGQRVTLRCSPRSGDLSVYWYQQSLDQGLQFLIQYYNGEERAKGNILERFSAQQFPDLHSELNLSSLELGDSALYFCASSVVGAGGEQYFGPGTRLTVT.

This chain links TRBV9 with TRBJ1-1; D unresolved. Looked up from germline, CDR1 is SGDLS and CDR2 is YYNGEE. V lost 3 bases and J lost 4, with 13 bases in between. The CDR3 covers 14 residues. DNA of the CDR3: TGTGCCAGCAGCGAGGCGGCCGTGAGCACTGAAGCTTTCTTT. Translating it yields CASSEAAVSTEAFF.

The rearrangement links TRBV24-1 to TRBJ2-1; TRBD2 matches 9 bases. Looked up from germline, CDR1 is KGHDR and CDR2 is SFDVKD. With 2 bases clipped from V and 3 bases from J, the junction kept 1 base outside the gene matches. The CDR3 length is 15 residues. The CDR3: CATSDSSGNYNEQFF. CDR3 sequence (DNA): TGTGCCACCAGTGATTCTAGCGGGAACTACAATGAGCAGTTCTTC.

Written as DNA, the CDR3 is TGTGCCAGCAGCCCATTCCGGGAGACCCAGTACTTC. It encodes CASSPFRETQYF. J is TRBJ2-5 and V is TRBV11-2; D unresolved. The CDR3 spans 12 residues. V was cut by 5 bases and J by 5 bases, with 9 bases left in between. Germline CDR1 and CDR2: SGHAT and FQNNGV.

At least ten counts were recorded for this clone. The chain combines TRBV18 with TRBJ1-5; D remains unclear. This CDR3 region has 13 residues. V lost 3 bases and J lost 9, with 12 bases in between. CDR1 and CDR2 from the germline V gene are KGHSH and LQKENI. The DNA of the CDR3 is TGTGCCAGCTCACCGGGCAGGCAATGGCCCCAGCATTTT. Translated, it gives CASSPGRQWPQHF.

The chain employs TRBV2 and TRBJ2-7; D unresolved. The CDR3 contains 13 residues. Germline loops: CDR1 SNHLY, CDR2 FYNNEI. Trimming shortened V by 2 bases and J by 4 bases, and 9 bases separated the two germline ends. This CDR3 is CASSEPETYEQYV. In DNA form, the CDR3 reads TGTGCCAGCAGTGAACCGGAGACTTACGAGCAGTACGTC.

The genes are TRBV5-1 and TRBJ2-2, with a tentative D call TRBD2 (5 bases). V was trimmed by 6 bases and J by 5 bases, leaving 17 bases between them. Germline CDR1 is SGHRS and CDR2 is YFSETQ. The CDR3 consists of 15 residues. The CDR3 spells CASNRPEGGTGELFF. CDR3 coding DNA: TGCGCCAGCAACCGGCCTGAGGGTGGTACCGGGGAGCTGTTTTTT.

CDR3: CASSLVRGGGEKLFF. The CDR3 DNA reads TGTGCCAGCAGCTTAGTCAGGGGTGGAGGAGAAAAACTGTTTTTT. The chain combines TRBV7-9 with TRBJ1-4, with a possible D match to TRBD1 (6 bases). The CDR3 is made up of 15 amino acids. Trimming pared 1 base from V and 8 bases from J, leaving 14 bases between. Per germline, CDR1 SEHNR and CDR2 FQNEAQ (reference sequence).